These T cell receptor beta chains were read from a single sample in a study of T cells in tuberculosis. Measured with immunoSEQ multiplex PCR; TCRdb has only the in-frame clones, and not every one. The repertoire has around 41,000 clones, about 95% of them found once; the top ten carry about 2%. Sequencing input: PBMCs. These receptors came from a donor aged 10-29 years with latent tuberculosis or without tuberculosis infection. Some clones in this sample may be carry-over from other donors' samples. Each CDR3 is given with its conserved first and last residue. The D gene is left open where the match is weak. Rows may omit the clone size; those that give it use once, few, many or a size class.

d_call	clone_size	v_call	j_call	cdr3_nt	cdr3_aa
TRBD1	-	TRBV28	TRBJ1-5	TGTGCCAGCAGGGCGGACAGGGGGCTTCGACAGCCCCAGCATTTT	CASRADRGLRQPQHF
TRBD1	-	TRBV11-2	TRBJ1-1	TGTGCCAGCAGCCTCCTCTTCCCCGGGACAGAAGGCTCTGAAGCTTTCTTT	CASSLLFPGTEGSEAFF
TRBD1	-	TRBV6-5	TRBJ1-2	TGTGCCAGCAGTACCGGGACAGGGAAACATTATGGCTACACCTTC	CASSTGTGKHYGYTF
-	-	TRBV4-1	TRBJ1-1	TGCGCCAGCAGCCTTCTGCGGGGGCTAGGAGGCACTGAAGCTTTCTTT	CASSLLRGLGGTEAFF
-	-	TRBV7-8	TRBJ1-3	TGTGCCAGCAGCAAGGGGTCCCCTGGAAACACCATATATTTT	CASSKGSPGNTIYF
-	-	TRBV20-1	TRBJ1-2	TGCAGTGCAAGCCCAGGACAGAGCTACACCTTC	CSASPGQSYTF
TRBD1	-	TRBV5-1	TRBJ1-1	TGCGCCAGCAGCCCGACAGGGGAGGTCGCCACTGAAGCTTTCTTT	CASSPTGEVATEAFF
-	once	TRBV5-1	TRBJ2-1	TGCGCCACCAACCTCGGCGGCGGGCCCAACAATGAGCAGTTCTTC	CATNLGGGPNNEQFF
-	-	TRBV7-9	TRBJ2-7	TGTGCCAGCAGCCTAATGGGAGACGAGCAGTACTTC	CASSLMGDEQYF
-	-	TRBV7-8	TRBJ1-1	TGTGCCAGCAGCTTGATTGGGGCCACTGAAGCTTTCTTT	CASSLIGATEAFF
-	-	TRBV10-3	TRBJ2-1	TGTGCCATCAGTCCCGGGACTCAAACTAGGGGCGATGAGCAGTTCTTC	CAISPGTQTRGDEQFF
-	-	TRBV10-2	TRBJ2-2	TGCGCCAGCAGTGTCTTGCGATCCGGGGAGCTGTTTTTT	CASSVLRSGELFF
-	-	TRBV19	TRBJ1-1	TGTGCCAGTAGTACAGGGCGGATAGCTGAAGCTTTCTTT	CASSTGRIAEAFF
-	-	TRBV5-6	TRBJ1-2	TGTGCCAGCAGCTTGGGCGGGGCCTATGGCTACACCTTC	CASSLGGAYGYTF
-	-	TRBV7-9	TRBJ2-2	TGTGCCAGCAGCTTACCAAACACCGGGGAGCTGTTTTTT	CASSLPNTGELFF
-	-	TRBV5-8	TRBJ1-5	TGTGCCAGCAGCGCTGACAGGTCGAGCAATCAGCCCCAGCATTTT	CASSADRSSNQPQHF
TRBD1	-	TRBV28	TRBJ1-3	TGTGCCAGCAGTTTACGGACAGGGGGTGTTAGCATATCTGGAAACACCATATATTTT	CASSLRTGGVSISGNTIYF